A single sample gave rise to the 26 T cell receptor beta chains below, sequenced in a study of blood T cell repertoires in COVID-19. Measured with immunoSEQ multiplex PCR; TCRdb has only the in-frame clones, and not every one. The table records 100,000 or so clones, 91% of them present only once. Sequenced material: peripheral blood. The source of these receptors is a man aged 55 to 70 with acute or convalescent COVID-19.

V usage is TRBV24-1 and J usage is TRBJ2-1; 7 nucleotides align to TRBD2. The junction had 15 bases not matched to a gene; V was cut back by 3 bases and J by 8 bases. The germline CDR1 and CDR2 sequences are KGHDR and SFDVKD. This CDR3 contains 17 residues. The CDR3 DNA reads as TGTGCCACCAGTGATCCTGGGGCGGGAGTAGCCCGCGATGAGCAGTTCTTC. Translated, it gives CATSDPGAGVARDEQFF.

The chain has TRBV5-1 and TRBJ2-1, with 7 positions matching TRBD2. The CDR3 runs 16 residues. Germline V gives CDR1 SGHRS, CDR2 YFSETQ. The trim removed 0 bases at V and 2 bases at J, leaving 5 bases unmatched. The CDR3 DNA reads TGCGCCAGCAGCTTGGCGGGGGGACCTACCTACAATGAGCAGTTCTTC. Its protein product is CASSLAGGPTYNEQFF.

The chain couples TRBV18 to TRBJ1-1; D unresolved. This CDR3 has 14 residues. V lost 3 bases to trimming and J lost 0 bases, with 8 bases between them. CDR1 is KGHSH, CDR2 LQKENI, per germline. The CDR3 nucleotides read TGTGCCAGCTCACCCGGGTGGATGAACACTGAAGCTTTCTTT. This translates into CASSPGWMNTEAFF.

The chain joins TRBV5-5 to TRBJ2-7, with TRBD1 matching 7 bases. V lost 3 bases to trimming and J lost 6 bases; unmatched junction nucleotides: 9. The CDR3 is made up of 14 amino acids. Germline V gives CDR1 SGHKS, CDR2 YYEKEE (reference sequence). The CDR3 nucleotides read TGTGCCAGCAGCTCGACAGGGATTCCGGTCGAGCAGTACGTC. Translation gives CASSSTGIPVEQYV.

The chain recombines TRBV4-2 with TRBJ2-7; no firm D call. V lost 4 bases, J lost 5 bases, and 9 bases lay in between. The CDR3 length is 12 residues. Per the germline V gene, CDR1 is LGHNA and CDR2 is YNFKEQ. CDR3 sequence: CASSRRVDEQYF. CDR3 coding DNA: TGTGCCAGCAGCCGTCGAGTTGACGAGCAGTACTTC.

The CDR3 loop reads CASSEAKRAYGGYTF. CDR3 nucleotide sequence: TGTGCCAGCAGTGAAGCGAAGAGGGCTTACGGGGGCTACACCTTC. This chain connects TRBV6-1 to TRBJ1-2, with D hard to call. The CDR3 loop spans 15 amino acids. Germline CDR1 is MNHNS and CDR2 is SASEGT. The V and J ends lost 0 bases and 8 bases respectively, with 16 bases between them.

This clone was recorded once. V usage is TRBV11-2 and J usage is TRBJ2-7, with a possible D match to TRBD2 (5 bases). CDR1 SGHAT and CDR2 FQNNGV come from the germline V gene. This CDR3 has 15 amino acids. V lost 5 bases and J lost 2, with 16 bases in between. This chain's CDR3 is CASSSARTGTYEQYF. The CDR3 DNA sequence: TGTGCCAGCAGCAGCGCCAGGACGGGAACCTACGAGCAGTACTTC.

The V and J genes are TRBV5-8 and TRBJ1-2; the match to TRBD1 covers 7 bases. The CDR3 length is 19 residues. V dropped 6 bases and J dropped 2; count of bases not matched to a gene: 22. From germline, CDR1 is SGHTS and CDR2 YDEGEE. CDR3 sequence: CASTDEVDRSLRLNYGYTF. The DNA for the CDR3 is TGTGCCAGCACCGATGAAGTGGACAGGAGCTTACGTTTAAACTATGGCTACACCTTC.

The chain employs TRBV7-8 and TRBJ1-3, with D possibly matching TRBD1 (6 bases). Trimming left V 5 bases short and J 0 bases short, with 17 bases between. This CDR3 comprises 17 residues. The germline CDR1 and CDR2 sequences are SGHVS and FQNEAQ. Written as DNA, the CDR3 is TGTGCCAGCAGCCCCGGCGCGGGGGCCGTCTCTGGAAACACCATATATTTT. Residues: CASSPGAGAVSGNTIYF.

V usage is TRBV19 and J usage is TRBJ2-7; D not resolved. The germline V gene has CDR1 LNHDA and CDR2 SQIVND (reference sequence). The CDR3 runs to 13 residues. Trimming stripped 7 bases from V and 3 bases from J, with 13 bases between. CDR3 nucleotide sequence: TGTGCCAGTACCTCACCAACGGGCTACGAGCAGTACTTC. It is translated as CASTSPTGYEQYF. Supplemented by reference TRBV19 and TRBJ2-7, the full variable domain reads DGGITQSPKYLFRKEGQNVTLSCEQNLNHDAMYWYRQDPGQGLRLIYYSQIVNDFQKGDIAEGYSVSREKKESFPLTVTSAQKNPTAFYLCASTSPTGYEQYFGPGTRLTVT.

The genes are TRBV5-6 and TRBJ2-7, with 16 bases fitting TRBD2. The CDR3 consists of 18 residues. V lost 4 bases, J lost 4 bases, and 11 bases stayed unmatched. Germline V gene sequence: CDR1 SGHDT, CDR2 YYEEEE. For the CDR3, the DNA is TGTGCCAGCAGCCAACCGGGACTAGCGGGAGGGCCTCTTTACGAGCAGTACGTC. It encodes CASSQPGLAGGPLYEQYV.

This clone was counted a single time. Other DNA sequences in this sample translate to the same CDR3. The rearrangement links TRBV18 to TRBJ1-5, with TRBD1 matching 7 bases. Germline CDR1 and CDR2: KGHSH and LQKENI. V trimming: 2 bases; J trimming: 3 bases; junction bases outside the gene matches: 1. CDR3 length: 14 residues. The CDR3 is CASSPDRANQPQHF. CDR3 DNA: TGTGCCAGCTCACCAGACAGGGCCAATCAGCCCCAGCATTTT.

The chain has TRBV2 and TRBJ2-7, with TRBD1 as a possible D gene (9 bases). Looked up from germline, CDR1 is SNHLY and CDR2 is FYNNEI. There are 14 residues in the CDR3. Trimming shortened V by 8 bases and J by 2 bases, and 16 bases separated the two germline ends. The DNA of the CDR3 is TGTGCCAGCCGGGAGGGACAGGGACCCTACGAGCAGTACTTC. As protein: CASREGQGPYEQYF.

V gene TRBV27 combines with J gene TRBJ1-2; 10 bases fit TRBD1. Germline CDR1 is MNHEY and CDR2 is SMNVEV (reference sequence). V was pared by 4 bases and J by 3 bases, with 2 bases of the junction left unmatched. The CDR3 covers 14 residues. The CDR3 sequence: CASSSGTGDYGYTF. The CDR3 DNA follows: TGTGCCAGCAGTTCCGGGACAGGGGACTATGGCTACACCTTC.

This clone was detected only a few times. The chain joins TRBV28 to TRBJ1-4; possible D gene TRBD1, 6 bases. The CDR3 loop spans 14 amino acids. Per germline, CDR1 MDHEN and CDR2 SYDVKM. Trimming cost V 6 bases and J 8 bases, with 16 bases left between them. The CDR3: CASSPVQGREKLFF. The CDR3 DNA follows: TGTGCCAGCAGCCCAGTCCAGGGGCGGGAAAAACTGTTTTTT.

The chain employs TRBV19 and TRBJ2-1; TRBD1 aligns across 10 bases. Germline CDR1 and CDR2: LNHDA and SQIVND (reference sequence). The CDR3 is made up of 16 amino acids. Losses at the gene ends were 2 bases for V and 7 bases for J; bases not matched to a gene: 8. CDR3 sequence (DNA): TGTGCCAGTAGTATAACCGCGGGACAGGGGTTAAATGAGCAGTTCTTC. It encodes CASSITAGQGLNEQFF.

V gene TRBV12-3 or TRBV12-4 combines with J gene TRBJ1-1; 7 bases are a match to TRBD1. The V and J ends lost 6 bases and 1 base, in that order; junction bases with no gene match: 2. The CDR3 loop spans 13 amino acids. CDR3 sequence (DNA): TGTGCCAGCAGCCGGACAGGGAACACTGAAGCTTTCTTT. Translating gives CASSRTGNTEAFF.

This rearrangement joins TRBV9 to TRBJ1-2; TRBD1 aligns across 11 bases. Trimming cost V 2 bases and J 7 bases; bases outside gene matches: 4. The length of the CDR3 is 14 residues. From germline, CDR1 is SGDLS and CDR2 YYNGEE. CDR3 region: CASSVDRGQSGYTF. In DNA, the CDR3 is TGTGCCAGCAGCGTGGACAGGGGGCAAAGTGGCTACACCTTC.

The genes are TRBV3-1 (or the pseudogene TRBV3-2) and TRBJ2-5; D is unresolved. The CDR3 consists of 14 residues. V lost 1 base and J lost 5, with 11 bases in between. Germline lookup yields CDR1 LGHDT and CDR2 YNNKEL (reference sequence). The CDR3 bases are TGTGCCAGCAGCCAAGGGCGGTCAGACGAGACCCAGTACTTC. Translating it yields CASSQGRSDETQYF.

This rearrangement joins TRBV28 to TRBJ1-6, with TRBD1 matching 10 bases. The CDR3 totals 16 residues. The germline V gene has CDR1 MDHEN and CDR2 SYDVKM. The V and J ends lost 7 bases and 6 bases, in that order; junction bases with no gene match: 9. The CDR3 here is CASITGTGVPNSPLHF. The CDR3 DNA reads as TGTGCCAGCATCACCGGGACAGGGGTCCCTAATTCACCCCTCCACTTT.

In this sample, this clone turned up a few times. The gene calls are TRBV9 and TRBJ2-7; weak D call: TRBD1 (6 bases). Germline V gene data show CDR1 as SGDLS and CDR2 as YYNGEE. The CDR3 sequence is 14 residues long. V gave up 3 bases and J gave up 1 base, with 11 bases separating them. The CDR3 bases are TGTGCCAGCAGCGCCTTACAGGGATCCTACGAGCAGTACTTC. This gives the protein CASSALQGSYEQYF.

The chain employs TRBV5-4 and TRBJ1-6; D is perhaps TRBD1 (5 bases). V gave up 0 bases and J gave up 12 bases, with 13 bases separating them. The germline V gene has CDR1 SGHNT and CDR2 YYREEE (reference sequence). The CDR3 totals 14 residues. As DNA, the CDR3 is TGTGCCAGCAGCTTGGGGGGGGACTCAAGACCCCTCCACTTT. It codes for CASSLGGDSRPLHF.

This clone was observed a single time. V usage is TRBV18 and J usage is TRBJ2-1; a weak D match, TRBD1 (6 bases). This CDR3 comprises 17 residues. Per germline, CDR1 KGHSH and CDR2 LQKENI. Trimming removed 2 bases at V and 4 bases at J, with 18 bases between. The CDR3 DNA sequence: TGTGCCAGCTCACCAAGGGTTCCTCGACAGGATTACAATGAGCAGTTCTTC. It translates to CASSPRVPRQDYNEQFF.

This chain connects TRBV4-2 to TRBJ1-3, with 7 bases identical to TRBD1. The germline V gene has CDR1 LGHNA and CDR2 YNFKEQ. V shed 4 bases and J 2 bases; nucleotides not matched to a gene: 2. The CDR3 is made up of 14 amino acids. The CDR3 nucleotides read TGTGCCAGCAGCCTAACAGGGGCTGGAAACACCATATATTTT. Its protein is CASSLTGAGNTIYF.

This clone appeared once. This chain joins TRBV5-1 and TRBJ1-4; 8 bases align to TRBD1. With V trimmed by 4 bases and J by 5 bases, 7 bases remained unmatched. The CDR3 runs 15 residues. Germline-derived CDR1 and CDR2 are SGHRS and YFSETQ. The CDR3 sequence: CASSTSGTGNEKLFF. In DNA, the CDR3 is TGCGCCAGCAGCACCTCTGGGACAGGAAATGAAAAACTGTTTTTT.

J is TRBJ2-1 and V is TRBV5-5, with TRBD2 matching over 11 bases. CDR1 and CDR2 (germline): SGHKS, YYEKEE (reference sequence). Losses at the gene ends were 6 bases for V and 3 bases for J; bases not matched to a gene: 5. The CDR3 runs 15 residues. The CDR3 DNA is TGTGCCAGCACCCCCCTAGCGGGAGGCTACAATGAGCAGTTCTTC. Translation gives CASTPLAGGYNEQFF.